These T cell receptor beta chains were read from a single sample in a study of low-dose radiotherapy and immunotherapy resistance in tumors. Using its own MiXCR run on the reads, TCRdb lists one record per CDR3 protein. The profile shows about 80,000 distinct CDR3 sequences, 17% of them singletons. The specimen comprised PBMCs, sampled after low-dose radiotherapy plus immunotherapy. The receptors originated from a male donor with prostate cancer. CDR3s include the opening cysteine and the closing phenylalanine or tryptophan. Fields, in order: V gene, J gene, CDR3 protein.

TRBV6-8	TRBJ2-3	CASRRSSGRADTQYF
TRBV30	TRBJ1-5	CAWSRGSNQPQHF
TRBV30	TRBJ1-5	CAWSRVSNQPQHF
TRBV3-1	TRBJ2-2	CASSQQGAGELFF
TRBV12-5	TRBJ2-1	CASGLVPPGNEQFF
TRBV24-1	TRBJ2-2	CATSDLRASGSGTGELFF
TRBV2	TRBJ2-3	CATQGGLGPDTQYF
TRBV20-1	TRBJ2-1	CSARVTSGRPEQFF
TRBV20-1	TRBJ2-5	CSARVWETQYF
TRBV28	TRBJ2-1	CASSLTVHEQFF